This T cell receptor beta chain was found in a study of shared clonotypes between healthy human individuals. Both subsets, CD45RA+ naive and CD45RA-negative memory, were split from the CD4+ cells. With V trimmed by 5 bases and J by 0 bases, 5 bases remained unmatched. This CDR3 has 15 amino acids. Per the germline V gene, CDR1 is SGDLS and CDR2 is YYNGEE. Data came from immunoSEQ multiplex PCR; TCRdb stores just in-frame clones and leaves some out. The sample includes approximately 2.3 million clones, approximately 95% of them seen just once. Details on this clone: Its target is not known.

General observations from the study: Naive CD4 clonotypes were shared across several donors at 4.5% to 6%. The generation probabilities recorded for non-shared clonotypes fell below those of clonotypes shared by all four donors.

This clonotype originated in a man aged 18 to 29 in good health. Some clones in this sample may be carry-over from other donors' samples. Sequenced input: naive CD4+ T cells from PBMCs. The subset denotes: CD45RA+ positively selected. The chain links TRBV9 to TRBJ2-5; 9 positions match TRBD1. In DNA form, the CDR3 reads TGTGCCAGCAGTACCGGGGACAGGGACCAAGAGACCCAGTACTTC. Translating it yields CASSTGDRDQETQYF.